The clone carrying this TCR beta chain has a count of ten or more. The entry originates in a study of regulatory T cells in long-lasting Graves disease. Stated time point: newly diagnosed GD, antithyroid drugs for less than 3 months. Following extraction of RNA from PBMCs, that RNA was used to make the TCR library. Relying on iRepertoire HTBI primers and Arm-PCR of CDR3 regions, the team built TCR beta libraries. TCRdb fed the multiplex PCR reads into MiXCR, producing one record per CDR3 protein. The table records approximately 250,000 distinct CDR3 sequences, around 19% of them present only once. V was pared by 5 bases and J by 7 bases, with 12 bases of the junction left unmatched. Germline V CDR1 and CDR2: MDHEN, SYDVKM. CDR3 length: 16 residues.

This TCR was recovered from a female donor with Graves disease. The chain carries TRBV28 and TRBJ2-1; 9 bases are a match to TRBD1. The sample in question was peripheral blood mononuclear cells (PBMCs), obtained at new diagnosis, from a patient treated with antithyroid drugs. CDR3 region: CASSPRGQGADNEQFF. The CDR3 DNA follows: TGTGCCAGCAGTCCGCGGGGACAGGGAGCAGATAATGAGCAGTTCTTC.